Presented here are 14 T cell receptor beta chains from one specimen sequenced in a study of blood T cell repertoires in COVID-19. Clones were read by immunoSEQ multiplex PCR, and TCRdb kept only the in-frame ones, dropping some. This sample has 70,000 to 80,000 clones; around 83% occur once, and the top ten carry about a third. Sequenced: peripheral blood. The receptor source for this set is a woman of 80 years or more with active or convalescent COVID-19.

The chain couples TRBV18 to TRBJ2-5; D gene unclear. This CDR3 is 14 amino acids long. Germline CDR1 is KGHSH and CDR2 is LQKENI. The V end was cut by 2 bases, the J end by 3 bases, with 10 bases between. CDR3 sequence reads: CASSPVRVEETQYF. CDR3 nucleotide sequence: TGTGCCAGCTCACCAGTCCGCGTTGAAGAGACCCAGTACTTC.

This clone was seen only a few times. The chain uses TRBV30 and TRBJ2-2; a weak D match, TRBD1 (6 bases). Germline loops: CDR1 GTSNPN, CDR2 SVGIG (reference sequence). The V end lost 4 bases, the J end lost 2 bases, and 14 bases lay between the germline ends. The CDR3 totals 15 residues. CDR3 sequence (DNA): TGTGCCTGGACCAAAAACAGGGCAAACACCGGGGAGCTGTTTTTT. It translates to CAWTKNRANTGELFF.

V usage is TRBV10-2 and J usage is TRBJ2-1; D unclear. The length of the CDR3 is 17 residues. Trimming took 2 bases from V and 8 from J, leaving 22 bases between them. The V gene's germline CDR1 is WSHSY and CDR2 SAAADI. CDR3 sequence: CASSETSTRSGRDEQFF. The CDR3 DNA follows: TGCGCCAGCAGTGAGACCAGCACCCGGTCTGGCCGGGATGAGCAGTTCTTC.

This chain joins TRBV6-1 and TRBJ1-3; no clear D gene. V dropped 2 bases and J dropped 3 bases, with 11 bases sitting between them. The CDR3 consists of 15 residues. CDR1 MNHNS and CDR2 SASEGT come from the germline V gene. The CDR3 DNA reads TGTGCCAGCAGTGAATTGTCGGCGGTTGGAAACACCATATATTTT. This translates into CASSELSAVGNTIYF.

The chain couples TRBV15 to TRBJ1-3; the D is unclear. From germline, CDR1 is LNHNV and CDR2 YYDKDF (reference sequence). CDR3 length: 15 residues. Trimming took off 0 bases at V and 0 bases at J, with 6 bases between the two ends. For the CDR3, the DNA is TGTGCCACCAGCAGAGAGAGGAGCTCTGGAAACACCATATATTTT. This translates into CATSRERSSGNTIYF.

The chain is built from TRBV9 and TRBJ2-1; the D is unclear. V lost 0 bases, J lost 10 bases, and 11 bases lay in between. Germline lookup yields CDR1 SGDLS and CDR2 YYNGEE. CDR3 size: 13 residues. CDR3 protein: CASSVATESEQFF. Written as DNA, the CDR3 is TGTGCCAGCAGCGTAGCTACCGAGAGCGAGCAGTTCTTC.

This chain joins TRBV4-3 and TRBJ2-1; 9 bases are a match to TRBD2. Looked up from germline, CDR1 is LGHNA and CDR2 is YSLEER. This CDR3 contains 17 residues. V shed 3 bases and J 6 bases; nucleotides not matched to a gene: 12. The CDR3 DNA reads TGCGCCAGCAGCCAGACACACTCCAGCGGGGGGCTCAATGAGCAGTTCTTC. Its protein is CASSQTHSSGGLNEQFF.

The rearrangement uses TRBV6-2 or TRBV6-3 and TRBJ1-1; D is unresolved. Germline lookup yields CDR1 MNHEY and CDR2 SVGEGT. This CDR3 has 13 amino acids. The ends were cut back, 4 bases at V and 1 base at J, with 7 bases in the middle. CDR3 DNA sequence: TGTGCCAGCAGTTTTACACCGAACACTGAAGCTTTCTTT. Protein product: CASSFTPNTEAFF.

J is TRBJ1-5 and V is TRBV30; no firm D call. Trimming took off 0 bases at V and 6 bases at J, with 9 bases between the two ends. CDR3 length equals 13 residues. The V gene's germline CDR1 is GTSNPN and CDR2 SVGIG (reference sequence). The CDR3 DNA follows: TGTGCCTGGAGTGTACAAAACCTTCAGCCCCAGCATTTT. Translating it yields CAWSVQNLQPQHF.

The sample holds a few counts of this clone. The rearrangement links TRBV6-5 to TRBJ1-1; D gene uncertain. The V end was cut by 7 bases, the J end by 3 bases, with 6 bases between. CDR1 is MNHEY and CDR2 is SVGAGI in the germline V gene. The CDR3 length is 11 residues. As DNA, the CDR3 is TGTGCCAGCACGGGATACACTGAAGCTTTCTTT. Translated, it gives CASTGYTEAFF.

The chain joins TRBV7-2 to TRBJ1-2; the D gene is possibly TRBD1 (6 bases). CDR1 is SGHTA and CDR2 is FQGNSA in the germline V gene. V was trimmed by 0 bases and J by 4 bases, leaving 9 bases between them. The CDR3 is 14 amino acids. For the CDR3, the DNA is TGTGCCAGCAGCTTAGCGGGGGGGCCCTATGGCTACACCTTC. Protein product: CASSLAGGPYGYTF.

Written as DNA, the CDR3 is TGTGCCAGCAGCCAAGATGAAACCATGGCCACAGATACGCAGTATTTT. This gives the protein CASSQDETMATDTQYF. The chain employs TRBV4-2 and TRBJ2-3; D uncertain. The V and J ends lost 0 bases and 2 bases respectively, with 12 bases between them. This CDR3 comprises 16 residues. Germline V gene data show CDR1 as LGHNA and CDR2 as YNFKEQ.

In this sample, this clone turned up once. The rearrangement uses TRBV6-2 or TRBV6-3 and TRBJ2-7; 7 nucleotides align to TRBD2. The CDR3 spans 16 residues. Trimming took 5 bases from V and 5 from J; bases not matched to a gene: 15. Germline V CDR1 and CDR2: MNHEY, SVGEGT. Here the CDR3 DNA reads TGTGCCAGCAGTCGCAACCGACTAGCCGGAAATCACGAGCAGTACTTC. Its protein is CASSRNRLAGNHEQYF.

The chain recombines TRBV5-6 with TRBJ2-7, with a possible D match to TRBD1 (6 bases). The CDR3 sequence is 13 residues long. V lost 3 bases and J lost 4, with 11 bases in between. Germline-derived CDR1 and CDR2 are SGHDT and YYEEEE. The CDR3 reads CASSYARGYEQYF. The CDR3 DNA reads as TGTGCCAGCAGCTACGCCAGGGGATACGAGCAGTACTTC.